These 16 T cell receptor beta chains were sequenced from one sample in a study of T cell repertoires in cytomegalovirus infection. TCRdb redid the calling of the reads with MiXCR, one entry per CDR3 protein. Of roughly 140,000 distinct CDR3 sequences in the sample, around 20% were seen once. Source material: PBMCs. Receptors were obtained from a human donor in good health (CMV status not recorded). Some clones in this sample may be carry-over from other donors' samples.

This clonotype came up many times. The chain uses TRBV7-3 and TRBJ2-7; 10 nucleotides align to TRBD2. The V gene end was trimmed by 6 bases and the J gene end by 3 bases; junction bases not matched to a gene: 2. This CDR3 has 13 residues. Germline V gene data show CDR1 as SGHTA and CDR2 as FQGTGA. CDR3 in amino acids: CASSSSGGYEQYF. The CDR3 region has the DNA TGTGCCAGCAGTTCTAGCGGGGGCTACGAGCAGTACTTC.

CDR3 region: CASKTRGQPPLHF. CDR3 nucleotide sequence: TGTGCCAGCAAAACCAGGGGGCAGCCACCCCTCCACTTT. The rearrangement links TRBV6-6 to TRBJ1-6, with TRBD1 matching 8 bases. CDR3 length: 13 amino acids. CDR1 and CDR2 (germline): MNHNY, SVGAGI (reference sequence). V lost 7 bases to trimming and J lost 11 bases; unmatched junction nucleotides: 7.

This clonotype was seen ten or more times. The gene calls are TRBV7-2 and TRBJ1-2; 8 nucleotides agree with TRBD1. V gave up 5 bases and J gave up 8 bases; unmatched junction bases: 13. The germline V gene encodes CDR1 SGHTA and CDR2 FQGNSA. The CDR3 loop spans 15 amino acids. The CDR3 protein is CASSPPGGIIAGYTF. In DNA, the CDR3 is TGTGCCAGCAGCCCCCCAGGGGGCATAATCGCGGGCTACACCTTC.

This clonotype was detected a few times. The V gene is TRBV5-1, the J gene TRBJ2-7; TRBD1 or TRBD2 may be the D gene (5 bases each). The V gene's germline CDR1 is SGHRS and CDR2 YFSETQ. CDR3 size: 15 residues. The V gene lost 0 bases and the J gene lost 2 bases, with 12 bases spanning the gap. This CDR3 reads CASSLAEGSAYEQYF. As DNA, the CDR3 is TGCGCCAGCAGCTTGGCCGAGGGGTCCGCCTACGAGCAGTACTTC.

This clonotype has more than one count but fewer than ten. The chain is built from TRBV9 and TRBJ2-1, with D unresolved. The V end was cut by 4 bases, the J end by 15 bases, with 20 bases between. CDR3 length: 13 residues. Per the germline V gene, CDR1 is SGDLS and CDR2 is YYNGEE. The CDR3 region has the DNA TGTGCCAGCAGCCCCCCCGGGTCGGCCCTCGGGTTCTTC. Its protein is CASSPPGSALGFF.

Here the CDR3 DNA reads TGTGCCAGCAGTTTCGCGAGCTCCTACGAGCAGTACTTC. Translating it yields CASSFASSYEQYF. The chain joins TRBV27 to TRBJ2-7; D gene uncertain. Trimming removed 3 bases at V and 0 bases at J, with 6 bases between. The CDR3 contains 13 residues. The germline gives CDR1 MNHEY, CDR2 SMNVEV (reference sequence).

This clonotype was recorded at least ten times. The chain couples TRBV7-6 to TRBJ2-7; the match to TRBD1 covers 10 bases. The V and J ends lost 5 bases and 6 bases, in that order; junction bases with no gene match: 19. CDR1 SGHVS and CDR2 FNYEAQ come from the germline V gene. The CDR3 sequence is 18 residues long. CDR3: CASSPSIRQGALRAEQYF. The CDR3 DNA sequence: TGTGCCAGCAGCCCCAGCATTCGACAGGGGGCCCTTCGAGCCGAGCAGTACTTC.

This clonotype has more than one count but fewer than ten. This rearrangement joins TRBV24-1 to TRBJ2-1; D may be TRBD2 (5 bases). The V end lost 3 bases, the J end lost 8 bases, and 13 bases lay between the germline ends. The CDR3 runs 14 residues. The germline V gene encodes CDR1 KGHDR and CDR2 SFDVKD. This CDR3 reads CATSDPSRAHEQFF. CDR3 bases: TGTGCCACCAGTGATCCCTCGAGGGCGCATGAGCAGTTCTTC.

This clonotype was found a few times. This chain's CDR3 is CASSSADGIYTF. CDR3 nucleotides: TGTGCCAGCAGCTCCGCAGACGGCATCTACACCTTC. The rearrangement joins TRBV7-9 to TRBJ1-2; no reliable D call. V was pared by 4 bases and J by 10 bases, with 13 bases between. The germline V gene has CDR1 SEHNR and CDR2 FQNEAQ (reference sequence). The CDR3 sequence is 12 residues long.

This clonotype was picked up a small number of times. The V gene is TRBV6-2 or TRBV6-3, the J gene TRBJ2-3; TRBD2 matches 12 bases. V gave up 0 bases and J gave up 1 base; unmatched junction bases: 5. The CDR3 runs to 18 residues. Germline CDR1 and CDR2: MNHEY and SVGEGT. CDR3 sequence: CASSYSMLAGGGTDTQYF. The DNA of the CDR3 is TGTGCCAGCAGTTACTCGATGCTAGCGGGGGGGGGCACAGATACGCAGTATTTT.

This clonotype has a count of ten or more. V usage is TRBV7-8 and J usage is TRBJ2-2; TRBD2 is a possible D gene (5 bases). Trimming took off 5 bases at V and 4 bases at J, with 23 bases between the two ends. Germline CDR1 is SGHVS and CDR2 is FQNEAQ. The CDR3 is 18 amino acids. The DNA of the CDR3 is TGTGCCAGCAGCAAAACACAAACCGGGATGACAACCACCGGGGAGCTGTTTTTT. It encodes CASSKTQTGMTTTGELFF.

This clonotype has a handful of counts. The gene calls are TRBV12-3 or TRBV12-4 and TRBJ2-7; weak D call: TRBD2 (6 bases). Trimming pared 2 bases from V and 3 bases from J, leaving 8 bases between. The CDR3 is 13 residues long. The CDR3 DNA sequence: TGTGCCAGCAGTTTACGGCGGGGCTACGAGCAGTACTTC. Protein product: CASSLRRGYEQYF.

This clonotype was seen only a few times. The chain carries TRBV5-5 and TRBJ1-6; D gene ambiguous. Trimming left V 0 bases short and J 10 bases short, with 14 bases between. This CDR3 has 15 residues. From germline, CDR1 is SGHKS and CDR2 YYEKEE (reference sequence). CDR3 sequence: CASSLADSESSPLHF. CDR3 nucleotide sequence: TGTGCCAGCAGCTTGGCGGACTCTGAAAGCTCACCCCTCCACTTT.

This clonotype was detected only a few times. The chain employs TRBV7-2 and TRBJ1-1; D remains unclear. The germline CDR1 and CDR2 sequences are SGHTA and FQGNSA. V dropped 2 bases and J dropped 1 base, with 8 bases sitting between them. The CDR3 totals 14 residues. This CDR3 reads CASSLSGPNTEAFF. CDR3 nucleotide sequence: TGTGCCAGCAGCTTATCCGGACCGAACACTGAAGCTTTCTTT.

This clonotype was found a few times. The V gene is TRBV15, the J gene TRBJ2-7, with D maybe TRBD2 (6 bases). Looked up from germline, CDR1 is LNHNV and CDR2 is YYDKDF (reference sequence). The CDR3 sequence is 15 residues long. The ends were cut back, 0 bases at V and 2 bases at J, with 11 bases in the middle. The CDR3 nucleotides read TGTGCCACCAGCAGAGATGATGGCGGGGCCTACGAGCAGTACTTC. Translation gives CATSRDDGGAYEQYF.

This chain connects TRBV19 to TRBJ2-1, with D unresolved. CDR3 length: 14 amino acids. Per germline, CDR1 LNHDA and CDR2 SQIVND (reference sequence). V lost 6 bases, J lost 6 bases, and 15 bases lay in between. The DNA of the CDR3 is TGTGCCAGTAGGCTGCATAGAGAATCCAATGAGCAGTTCTTC. Amino acid sequence: CASRLHRESNEQFF.